This TCR beta chain was documented in a study of blood T cells in healthy people across ages (dated by TCRdb to between 2014 and 2017). With regard to the full study: Template switching captured roughly one uniquely barcoded TCR beta cDNA molecule per two T cells in model experiments. The donors were divided into four age groups: young (average approximately 16 years), middle-aged (over 35), aged (approximately 62) and long-lived (around 87). The study measured age-related changes in TCR beta repertoire diversity using deep sequencing normalized with unique cDNA molecular identifiers. To avoid experimental bias, donors of different ages were distributed randomly across sequencing lanes. Using the same blood draw, the study looked at two additional independent replicas of 1 million unique cDNA reads for two donors, one aged 18 to 29 and the other aged 80 or older. Here is what the overall study found, with its caveats: The CMV infection status of donors was not known, potentially confounding age-related changes in expanded clonotypes. Since profiling was done on bulk unsorted PBMCs, naive and antigen-experienced compartments could not be conclusively compared. Observed TCR beta diversity per million T cells fell roughly linearly with age, and a significant reduction was already apparent by age approximately 40. A strong correlation was found between observed TCR beta diversity and the percentage of naive T cells measured by flow cytometry. The long-lived group showed more naive CD4+ T cells, fewer expanded clones and increased TCR diversity than the aged group, suggesting age selection. Estimates of total diversity based on one million sequenced T cells were considered lower bounds and underestimates.

The germline V gene supplies CDR1 MGHDK and CDR2 SYGVNS. Including cysteine and phenylalanine, the CDR3 has 15 amino acids. Solely the CDR3 DNA is kept, with 45 bases framed from the first base. V gives up 1 base and J gives up 0 bases, and the segment between their germline ends measures 7 bases. Systemically healthy Caucasian individuals from Russia, approximately 39 in total and aged about 6 to 90 years, were included as donors. About 10 milliliters of peripheral blood were drawn from each donor into EDTA-treated Vacutainer tubes. Ficoll-Paque density-gradient centrifugation was used to isolate PBMCs, with at least 6.5 million per sample. Trizol reagent was used to extract total RNA from PBMCs, with at least 5.5 micrograms per sample. The percentages of naive CD45RAhigh/CD27high T cells were determined by flow cytometry on a PBMC aliquot from every donor. The library relied on 5' RACE. Sequencing relied on an Illumina HiSeq 2500. A second PCR of roughly 6 to 11 cycles was run with a J-beta primer mix and a sample-barcoded 5' primer. A unique molecular identifier was introduced onto each TCR beta cDNA molecule by a template-switch 5' adaptor carrying 12 random nucleotides. Each sample yielded at least 2.5 million CDR3-containing paired-end reads. The Mint cDNA synthesis kit, primed by a TRBC-specific oligonucleotide, was used to synthesize first-strand cDNA from all RNA. Following uracil-DNA glycosylase treatment, a first 18-cycle PCR with universal primers M1SS and BC2_uni_R was performed on all cDNA. Per the authors' processing: Each sample was normalized by randomly selecting 1 million high-quality reads, each carrying a distinct molecular identifier. Reads with shared molecular identifiers were discarded instead of being binned into consensus sequences. MiTCR, run with a Q25 quality threshold and the strictest error-elimination algorithm, handled CDR3 identification, clonotype clustering and error correction. Lower-bound total TCR beta diversity was estimated with a nonparametric unseen species model using Euler transformation. TCRdb's own reprocessing of the public reads used fastp at Q25 and MiXCR and kept productive beta chains. Entries are consolidated by CDR3 protein sequence, retaining the most common genes and DNA. These V and J calls derive from TCRdb rather than the authors' analysis. The sample profile shows approximately 940,000 distinct CDR3 sequences; 48% of them were found once. The ten largest clones capture around an eighth of the sample.

Worth noting for this clonotype: The target of this receptor is not known. Base-call qualities are not available, and no considerably larger clone is one nucleotide away.

The source material was blood. This TCR came from a man aged 25-45 years in good health. The chain couples TRBV25-1 to TRBJ2-1, with a tentative D gene TRBD1 over 5 matching bases. The nucleotides read TGTGCCAGCAGTGAATCCCAGGGCTCCTACAATGAGCAGTTCTTC. It translates as CASSESQGSYNEQFF. Full variable domain (CDR3 extended with the reference TRBV25-1 and TRBJ2-1 proteins): EADIYQTPRYLVIGTGKKITLECSQTMGHDKMYWYQQDPGMELHLIHYSYGVNSTEKGDLSSESTVSRIRTEHFPLTLESARPSHTSQYLCASSESQGSYNEQFFGPGTRLTVL.